The next 7 T cell receptor beta chains were all read from a single sample in a study of blood T cell repertoires in COVID-19. Here immunoSEQ multiplex PCR was the method, and the copy in TCRdb shows in-frame clones only, minus some. Altogether under 350,000 clones are present, around 88% being singletons, with the ten largest covering about 4.6%. The specimen sequenced was peripheral blood. These receptors were obtained from a man aged 40-49 years with acute or convalescent COVID-19.

The chain recombines TRBV7-8 with TRBJ2-7; 9 positions agree with TRBD1. CDR1 is SGHVS, CDR2 FQNEAQ, per germline. Trimming took 2 bases from V and 0 from J; bases not matched to a gene: 5. CDR3 length equals 16 residues. The CDR3 DNA reads TGTGCCAGCAGCTTACAAGACAGGGGGTACTCCTACGAGCAGTACTTC. This sequence encodes CASSLQDRGYSYEQYF.

The DNA for the CDR3 is TGTGCCAGCAGCGGGGGGGCAGGGAAGGCCTATGGCTACACCTTC. Encoded protein: CASSGGAGKAYGYTF. V is TRBV6-5 and J is TRBJ1-2; D perhaps matches TRBD1 (6 bases). The V gene's germline CDR1 is MNHEY and CDR2 SVGAGI. V was shortened by 6 bases and J by 4 bases, with 18 bases between the two germline ends. The CDR3 is 15 amino acids.

This clone has only a few counts. The V call is TRBV5-3, the J call TRBJ2-7; TRBD1 matches 7 bases. TRBV5-3 is an ORF, with its function uncertain. The length of the CDR3 is 14 residues. The junction had 7 bases not matched to a gene; V was cut back by 4 bases and J by 3 bases. CDR3 nucleotide sequence: TGTGCCAGAAGCACCCGGACAGGAGTCTACGAGCAGTACTTC. This encodes CARSTRTGVYEQYF.

The rearrangement joins TRBV30 to TRBJ1-5; D is undetermined. The CDR3 loop spans 13 amino acids. In germline, CDR1 is GTSNPN, CDR2 SVGIG (reference sequence). Trimming pared 1 base from V and 3 bases from J, leaving 7 bases between. The CDR3 loop is CAWSGGYNQPQHF. In nucleotides, the CDR3 is TGTGCCTGGAGTGGAGGTTACAATCAGCCCCAGCATTTT.

V gene TRBV6-1 combines with J gene TRBJ1-4; weak D call: TRBD1 (6 bases). V lost 2 bases, J lost 5 bases, and 12 bases lay in between. The CDR3 covers 15 residues. The germline CDR1 and CDR2 sequences are MNHNS and SASEGT. CDR3 in DNA: TGTGCCAGCAGTGAAAGGACAGAATCAAATGAAAAACTGTTTTTT. Protein product: CASSERTESNEKLFF.

The rearrangement links TRBV29-1 to TRBJ1-3, with TRBD1 matching 7 bases. Germline CDR1 SQVTM, CDR2 ANQGSEA. The CDR3 is made up of 14 amino acids. V gave up 2 bases and J gave up 2 bases; unmatched junction bases: 3. CDR3: CSVEIRGTGNTIYF. DNA of the CDR3: TGCAGCGTTGAAATCAGGGGGACTGGAAACACCATATATTTT.

This sequence joins TRBV19 and TRBJ2-2, with D tentatively TRBD1 (6 bases). V gave up 3 bases and J gave up 7 bases, with 15 bases separating them. The CDR3 is 15 residues long. CDR1 and CDR2 (germline): LNHDA, SQIVND (reference sequence). CDR3: CASSIVDSPDGELFF. The CDR3 DNA reads as TGTGCCAGTAGTATTGTGGACAGCCCGGACGGGGAGCTGTTTTTT.